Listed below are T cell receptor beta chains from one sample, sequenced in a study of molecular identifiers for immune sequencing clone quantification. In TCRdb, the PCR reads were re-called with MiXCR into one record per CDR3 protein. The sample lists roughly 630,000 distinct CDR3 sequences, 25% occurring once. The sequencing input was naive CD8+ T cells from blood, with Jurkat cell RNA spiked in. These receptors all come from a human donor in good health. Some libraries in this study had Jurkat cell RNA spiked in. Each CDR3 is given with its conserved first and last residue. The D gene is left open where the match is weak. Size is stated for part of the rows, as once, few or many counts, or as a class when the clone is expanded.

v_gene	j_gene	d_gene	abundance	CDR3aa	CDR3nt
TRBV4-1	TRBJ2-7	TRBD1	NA	CASSQAGQGAYEQYF	TGCGCCAGCAGCCAAGCTGGACAGGGGGCTTACGAGCAGTACTTC
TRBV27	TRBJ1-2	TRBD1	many	CASSFTGGTWGYTF	TGTGCCAGCAGTTTTACAGGGGGCACTTGGGGCTACACCTTC
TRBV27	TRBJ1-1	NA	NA	CASSPARGRHPNTEASF	TGTGCCAGCAGTCCCGCGCGGGGCAGGCACCCGAACACTGAAGCTTCCTTT
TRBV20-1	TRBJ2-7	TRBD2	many	CSATPGLAGGLNYEQYF	TGCAGTGCTACCCCGGGACTAGCGGGGGGACTTAATTACGAGCAGTACTTC
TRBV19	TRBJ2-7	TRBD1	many	CASSAGTGSSYEQYF	TGTGCCAGCAGCGCCGGGACAGGGAGCTCCTACGAGCAGTACTTC
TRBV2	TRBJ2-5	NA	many	CASSEMEGGRQETQYF	TGTGCCAGCAGTGAAATGGAGGGGGGGCGCCAAGAGACCCAGTACTTC
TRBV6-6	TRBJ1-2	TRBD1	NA	CASSNEWWGTGDPLPYGRTF	TGTGCCAGCAGTAACGAATGGTGGGGGACAGGGGACCCCCTGCCGTATGGCCGCACCTTC
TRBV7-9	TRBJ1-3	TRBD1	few	CASRQGTGAISGNTIYF	TGTGCCAGCAGACAGGGGACAGGGGCGATCTCTGGAAACACCATATATTTT
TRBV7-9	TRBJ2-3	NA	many	CASSATGHNTDTQYF	TGTGCCAGCAGCGCGACGGGACACAACACAGATACGCAGTATTTT
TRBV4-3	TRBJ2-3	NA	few	CASSQDRMSDTQYF	TGCGCCAGCAGCCAAGATAGAATGTCGGATACGCAGTATTTT
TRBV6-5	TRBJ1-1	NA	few	CATGLRGIGTEAFF	TGTGCCACGGGACTGAGGGGGATTGGCACTGAAGCTTTCTTT
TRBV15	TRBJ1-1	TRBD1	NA	CATSRRTGLEAFF	TGTGCCACCAGCAGAAGGACAGGCCTGGAAGCTTTCTTT
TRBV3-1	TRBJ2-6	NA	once	CARSQDWRSVANVLTF	TGTGCCCGCAGCCAAGATTGGCGCTCTGTGGCCAACGTCCTGACTTTC
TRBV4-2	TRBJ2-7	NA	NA	CASSQADGGTYEQYF	TGTGCCAGCAGCCAAGCGGACGGGGGCACCTACGAGCAGTACTTC
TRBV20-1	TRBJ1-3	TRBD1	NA	CSAGDRDSLLGNTIYF	TGCAGTGCTGGAGATCGGGACAGTCTACTCGGAAACACCATATATTTT
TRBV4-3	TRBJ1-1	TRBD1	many	CASSQGWTGVYTEAFF	TGCGCCAGCAGCCAAGGTTGGACAGGGGTGTACACTGAAGCTTTCTTT
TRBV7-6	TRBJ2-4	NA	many	CASSSSTGIAKNIQYF	TGTGCCAGCAGCTCCAGCACCGGGATAGCCAAAAACATTCAGTACTTC
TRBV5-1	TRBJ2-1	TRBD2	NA	CASSLVGGYNKQFF	TGCGCCAGCAGCTTGGTCGGGGGGTACAATAAGCAGTTCTTC
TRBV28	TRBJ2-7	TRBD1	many	CASSTPRTGTYEQYF	TGTGCCAGCAGTACACCTAGGACAGGGACCTACGAGCAGTACTTC
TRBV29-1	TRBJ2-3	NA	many	CSVGFAGSTDTQYF	TGCAGCGTTGGGTTTGCGGGGAGCACAGATACGCAGTATTTT
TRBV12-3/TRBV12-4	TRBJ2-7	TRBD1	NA	CASSPGDSKSSYEQYF	TGTGCCAGCAGTCCCGGGGACAGTAAAAGCTCCTACGAGCAGTACTTC
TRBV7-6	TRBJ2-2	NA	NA	CASSLVGTGELSF	TGTGCCAGCAGCTTAGTAGGCACCGGGGAGCTGTCTTTT
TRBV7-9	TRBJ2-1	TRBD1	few	CASSVPTGAAVNEQFF	TGTGCCAGCAGCGTTCCGACAGGGGCGGCGGTTAATGAGCAGTTCTTC
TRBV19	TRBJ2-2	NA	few	CASSPAQGRKTGELFF	TGTGCCAGTAGCCCAGCCCAGGGGAGGAAAACCGGGGAGCTGTTTTTT
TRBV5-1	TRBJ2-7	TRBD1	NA	CASSWDGTGGHEQYF	TGCGCCAGCAGCTGGGACGGGACAGGGGGCCACGAGCAGTACTTC
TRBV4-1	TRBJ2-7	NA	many	CASSQEPGANRQYF	TGCGCCAGCAGCCAAGAACCGGGGGCCAACAGGCAGTACTTC